These T cell receptor beta chains were read from a single sample in a study of shared clonotypes between healthy human individuals. The protocol was immunoSEQ multiplex PCR, while the TCRdb copy is restricted to in-frame clones and leaves out a portion. The repertoire holds 950,000 to 1,200,000 clones, with about 72% as singletons. Material: memory CD4+ T cells from PBMCs. All receptors come from a man aged 18 to 35 in good health. Some clones in this sample may be carry-over from other donors' samples. CDR3s include the opening cysteine and the closing phenylalanine or tryptophan. A D gene is named only where the DNA matches it firmly. Clone size is given for some rows only: seen once, a few or many times, or a class if the clone is expanded.

TRBV11-2	NA	TRBJ2-1	TRBD2	TGTGCCAGCAGACCCGGACTAGCGAACTACAATGAGCAGTTCTTC	CASRPGLANYNEQFF
TRBV12-5	NA	TRBJ2-2	NA	TGTGCTAGTGGTTTGGTAGTACAGGGACGGTACACCGGGGAGCTGTTTTTT	CASGLVVQGRYTGELFF
TRBV5-5	NA	TRBJ2-7	NA	TGTGCCAGCAGCTTGGCGACGGGCGAGCAGTACTTC	CASSLATGEQYF
TRBV6-1	few	TRBJ1-5	NA	TGTGCCAGCAGTGAAGGTGGGGTTCCGCATTTT	CASSEGGVPHF
TRBV5-1	once	TRBJ2-1	NA	TGCGCCAGCAGCTTGGACCCCCAGAACGATGAGCAGTTCTTC	CASSLDPQNDEQFF
TRBV6-1	once	TRBJ2-7	NA	TGTGCCAGCAGTGAAGCCCCGTTGGCGGGGCACTACGAGCAGTACTTC	CASSEAPLAGHYEQYF
TRBV29-1	NA	TRBJ2-7	NA	TGCAGCGTTGAAGATGGTTATGGGCATAACGAGCAGTACTTC	CSVEDGYGHNEQYF
TRBV6-6	NA	TRBJ2-1	NA	TGTGCCAGCAGTTCCTTACGGAATGAGCAGTTCTTC	CASSSLRNEQFF
TRBV5-5	NA	TRBJ1-2	NA	TGTGCCAGCAGCTTGGATGGGGACTATGGCTACACCTTC	CASSLDGDYGYTF
TRBV4-3	NA	TRBJ2-2	NA	TGCGCCAGCAGCCCGCTCCCTCCAGGGGAGGGGACCGGGGAGCTGTTTTTT	CASSPLPPGEGTGELFF
TRBV2	NA	TRBJ1-2	TRBD1	TGTGCCAACAGTCTAGAACGACAGGGGGGTATTGGCTACACCTTC	CANSLERQGGIGYTF
TRBV10-3	NA	TRBJ2-7	NA	TGTGCCATCAGGGACACTTCCGAGCAGTACTTC	CAIRDTSEQYF
TRBV4-2	NA	TRBJ1-2	TRBD1	TGTGCCAGCAGCCTCCGGACAGGGGGGATCGGCTACACCTTC	CASSLRTGGIGYTF
TRBV6-5	NA	TRBJ2-7	TRBD1	TGTGCCAGCAGTTACTTGGCAGGGGGCGGCTACGAGCAGTACTTC	CASSYLAGGGYEQYF
TRBV7-8	NA	TRBJ1-1	NA	TGTGCCAGCAGCTTAGGAGCAACGACTGAAGCTTTCTTT	CASSLGATTEAFF
TRBV28	once	TRBJ1-2	NA	TGTGCCAGCAGTGTGACCCCCGGGGCCCTTTCTGCTATTAAGAACTATGGCTACACCTTC	CASSVTPGALSAIKNYGYTF
TRBV5-1	NA	TRBJ2-7	NA	TGCGCCAGCAGCGGTGCCTACGAGCAGTACTTC	CASSGAYEQYF
TRBV6-6	NA	TRBJ2-1	NA	TGTGCCAGCGGGGTGAATGCGGACAAGAGGGTCAATGAGCAGTTCTTC	CASGVNADKRVNEQFF
TRBV18	NA	TRBJ2-2	TRBD1	TGTGCCAGCTCACCACTTCGAGGACAGGGGCGCACCGGGGAGCTGTTTTTT	CASSPLRGQGRTGELFF
TRBV27	NA	TRBJ1-1	NA	TGTGCCAGCAGTTTGAAGGGGACATTCGGTGAAGCTTTCTTT	CASSLKGTFGEAFF
TRBV4-2	few	TRBJ1-2	NA	TGTGCCAGCAGCCTCGAGGGGAGAGGCTACACCTTC	CASSLEGRGYTF
TRBV5-4	NA	TRBJ2-2	NA	TGTGCCAGCAGTCCTTCTCATAACACCGGGGAGCTGTTTTTT	CASSPSHNTGELFF